Listed below are T cell receptor beta chains from one sample, sequenced in a study of technical replicates of blood from several donors. Assay: immunoSEQ multiplex PCR; the TCRdb copy retains only in-frame clones and omits some. There are some 13,000 clones in the sample; approximately 93% occur only once, and roughly 6.9% lies in the top ten. The sequencing sample was made of PBMCs. The origin of the receptors is a human donor in good health. Both conserved end residues are part of each CDR3. A D gene is named only where the DNA matches it firmly. The size entry is marked missing in some rows and otherwise reads once, few, many or a size class.

v_call	j_call	d_call	clone_size	cdr3_aa	cdr3_nt
TRBV18	TRBJ2-7	TRBD1	once	CASSPPGGPYEQYF	TGTGCCAGCTCGCCTCCAGGGGGCCCCTACGAGCAGTACTTC
TRBV4-2	TRBJ1-1	NA	NA	CASSLGGGTEAFF	TGTGCCAGCAGCCTGGGGGGTGGCACTGAAGCTTTCTTT
TRBV30	TRBJ1-3	NA	NA	CAWTPGSTRNTIYF	TGTGCCTGGACCCCGGGGTCGACTAGAAACACCATATATTTT
TRBV14	TRBJ2-3	NA	NA	CASSLFTRAHTDTQYF	TGTGCCAGCAGCCTTTTCACGCGGGCACACACAGATACGCAGTATTTT
TRBV19	TRBJ2-1	NA	NA	CASSILANLYNEQFF	TGTGCCAGTAGTATACTAGCTAACCTCTACAATGAGCAGTTCTTC
TRBV7-9	TRBJ2-7	NA	NA	CASSFSGIDEQYF	TGTGCCAGCAGCTTTTCAGGGATCGACGAGCAGTACTTC
TRBV5-4	TRBJ2-7	TRBD1	once	CASSSRDRGPYEQYF	TGTGCCAGCAGCTCCCGGGACAGGGGGCCCTACGAGCAGTACTTC
TRBV2	TRBJ1-2	NA	NA	CASSGQERYGYTF	TGTGCCAGCAGTGGGCAGGAACGCTATGGCTACACCTTC
TRBV30	TRBJ1-2	TRBD1	NA	CAWSVQGGYGYTF	TGTGCCTGGAGTGTACAGGGGGGGTATGGCTACACCTTC
TRBV7-8	TRBJ2-3	NA	NA	CASSSGSTDTQYF	TGTGCCAGCAGTAGCGGCAGCACAGATACGCAGTATTTT
TRBV7-9	TRBJ2-7	TRBD1	NA	CASSSRTGRSYEQYF	TGTGCCAGCAGCTCCCGGACAGGCCGCTCCTACGAGCAGTACTTC
TRBV27	TRBJ1-1	TRBD1	few	CASSLSTGLNTEAFF	TGTGCCAGCAGTTTATCGACAGGGCTAAACACTGAAGCTTTCTTT
TRBV2	TRBJ2-7	TRBD2	NA	CASSAPSGVHDEQYF	TGTGCCAGCAGTGCCCCTAGCGGGGTACACGACGAGCAGTACTTC
TRBV27	TRBJ2-3	TRBD2	NA	CASSLLGLAGADTQYF	TGTGCCAGCAGTTTATTAGGACTAGCGGGAGCAGATACGCAGTATTTT
TRBV27	TRBJ2-5	NA	NA	CASSSYGLRQETQYF	TGTGCCAGCAGTTCTTACGGACTCCGACAAGAGACCCAGTACTTC
TRBV5-1	TRBJ2-7	NA	NA	CASSLERWSSYEQYF	TGCGCCAGCAGCTTGGAGCGGTGGAGCTCCTACGAGCAGTACTTC
TRBV5-4	TRBJ1-4	TRBD1	NA	CASSVQGAGTNEKLFF	TGTGCCAGCAGCGTACAGGGGGCAGGAACTAATGAAAAACTGTTTTTT
TRBV5-1	TRBJ2-7	TRBD1	NA	CASSAGTGLSYEQYF	TGCGCCAGCAGCGCCGGGACAGGGCTATCCTACGAGCAGTACTTC
TRBV18	TRBJ1-1	NA	NA	CASSPRVKAGNTEAFF	TGTGCCAGCTCACCCCGGGTCAAAGCGGGGAACACTGAAGCTTTCTTT
TRBV6-5	TRBJ1-1	NA	NA	CASSPSGDWGAFF	TGTGCCAGCAGTCCCAGCGGGGATTGGGGAGCTTTCTTT
TRBV25-1	TRBJ2-3	NA	NA	CASSEPVGTDTQYF	TGTGCCAGCAGTGAACCGGTAGGCACAGATACGCAGTATTTT
TRBV7-9	TRBJ2-3	TRBD2	NA	CANENAGGTDTQYF	TGTGCCAACGAGAACGCGGGGGGCACAGATACGCAGTATTTT
TRBV28	TRBJ1-3	NA	once	CASSSQGYGGNTIYF	TGTGCCAGCAGTTCCCAGGGTTACGGTGGAAACACCATATATTTT
TRBV30	TRBJ2-1	NA	once	CAWSRSSYNEQFF	TGTGCCTGGAGTCGTAGCTCCTACAATGAGCAGTTCTTC
TRBV19	TRBJ2-7	TRBD1	NA	CASSGQGWSHEQYF	TGTGCCAGTAGTGGACAGGGCTGGAGCCACGAGCAGTACTTC
TRBV7-9	TRBJ1-5	TRBD1	NA	CASSLDRGPQPQHF	TGTGCCAGCAGCTTAGACAGGGGCCCTCAGCCCCAGCATTTT
TRBV5-4	TRBJ1-2	TRBD1	NA	CASSLTGGNGYTF	TGTGCCAGCAGTTTGACAGGGGGCAATGGCTACACCTTC
TRBV6-5	TRBJ1-5	NA	NA	CASSSEARWDQPQHF	TGTGCCAGCAGCTCAGAGGCACGGTGGGATCAGCCCCAGCATTTT
TRBV5-1	TRBJ2-1	NA	few	CASSFGGGYNEQFF	TGCGCCAGCAGCTTTGGAGGCGGATACAATGAGCAGTTCTTC
TRBV5-6	TRBJ2-7	TRBD2	NA	CASSLRLAGTYEQYF	TGTGCCAGCAGCTTACGGCTAGCGGGAACCTACGAGCAGTACTTC
TRBV15	TRBJ1-6	NA	NA	CATSRQGYNSPLHF	TGTGCCACCAGCAGACAGGGCTATAATTCACCCCTCCACTTT
TRBV19	TRBJ2-1	TRBD1	NA	CASSIGIKQRTGNEQFF	TGTGCCAGTAGTATTGGGATAAAACAAAGGACAGGGAATGAGCAGTTCTTC
TRBV2	TRBJ2-1	NA	NA	CASFQTGRNEQFF	TGTGCCAGTTTCCAGACAGGGAGGAATGAGCAGTTCTTC
TRBV7-2	TRBJ2-1	NA	NA	CASSSQGYAYNEQFF	TGTGCCAGCAGCTCCCAGGGGTACGCCTACAATGAGCAGTTCTTC
TRBV6-5	TRBJ2-6	NA	NA	CASSNRNSGANVLTF	TGTGCCAGCAGTAACAGGAACTCTGGGGCCAACGTCCTGACTTTC
TRBV6-1	TRBJ2-5	TRBD2	NA	CASSDSAGGPETQYF	TGTGCCAGCAGTGATTCCGCGGGAGGCCCAGAGACCCAGTACTTC
TRBV11-2	TRBJ2-5	TRBD1	NA	CASSLDRDSQETQYF	TGTGCCAGCAGCTTAGATCGGGACAGCCAAGAGACCCAGTACTTC
TRBV4-1	TRBJ2-3	TRBD2	NA	CASSPGLAAADTQYF	TGCGCCAGCAGCCCGGGACTAGCGGCGGCAGATACGCAGTATTTT
TRBV29-1	TRBJ2-7	TRBD2	NA	CSVMGEGYEQYF	TGCAGCGTCATGGGGGAGGGATACGAGCAGTACTTC
TRBV27	TRBJ1-1	TRBD1	NA	CASTSGGSPEAFF	TGTGCCAGCACTTCAGGGGGGTCCCCTGAAGCTTTCTTT
TRBV27	TRBJ2-2	TRBD1	NA	CASSPGTVPGELFF	TGTGCCAGCAGTCCCGGGACAGTTCCCGGGGAGCTGTTTTTT
TRBV27	TRBJ1-3	TRBD1	NA	CASSSRDRVGGNTIYF	TGTGCCAGCAGTTCAAGGGACAGGGTCGGTGGAAACACCATATATTTT
TRBV7-6	TRBJ2-5	NA	NA	CASSLGGAAQETQYF	TGTGCCAGCAGCTTAGGAGGCGCAGCCCAAGAGACCCAGTACTTC
TRBV18	TRBJ2-1	NA	NA	CASSPTGANEQFF	TGTGCCAGCTCACCGACGGGAGCGAATGAGCAGTTCTTC
TRBV11-2	TRBJ1-5	NA	NA	CASSLGGGTNQPQHF	TGTGCCAGCAGCTTAGGGGGCGGGACCAATCAGCCCCAGCATTTT
TRBV7-9	TRBJ1-2	TRBD1	NA	CASSIGRGDNYGYTF	TGTGCCAGCAGCATCGGCAGGGGGGATAACTATGGCTACACCTTC
TRBV5-1	TRBJ1-1	TRBD1	once	CASSPGGTGNQAFF	TGCGCCAGCAGCCCCGGCGGGACAGGAAATCAAGCTTTCTTT
TRBV6-1	TRBJ2-1	TRBD1	NA	CASSEQGQPYNEQFF	TGTGCCAGCAGTGAACAGGGACAGCCTTACAATGAGCAGTTCTTC
TRBV5-1	TRBJ2-1	NA	NA	CASSPGFSADEQFF	TGCGCCAGCAGCCCCGGATTCAGCGCAGATGAGCAGTTCTTC
TRBV2	TRBJ2-7	NA	NA	CASRGLAATYEQYF	TGTGCCAGCAGGGGGCTGGCGGCCACCTACGAGCAGTACTTC
TRBV11-2	TRBJ2-1	TRBD2	once	CASSLDPGLAGGEQFF	TGTGCCAGCAGCTTAGATCCGGGACTAGCGGGAGGCGAGCAGTTCTTC